These 10 T cell receptor beta chains were all obtained from the same sample, sequenced in a study of cytomegalovirus exposure and HLA in healthy donors. A multiplex PCR was run with 60 Vbeta primers and 13 Jbeta primers. The method was immunoSEQ multiplex PCR; TCRdb's version includes in-frame clones alone and lacks a portion of them. The sample holds some 130,000 clones, about 70% seen once. The sample taken for sequencing was PBMCs. Source of these receptors: a middle-aged man in good health and CMV-seronegative.

This clone was detected only once. This chain connects TRBV28 to TRBJ1-1, with a tentative D call TRBD1 (5 bases). Trimming stripped 2 bases from V and 1 base from J, with 20 bases between. The length of the CDR3 is 18 residues. Germline V gene sequence: CDR1 MDHEN, CDR2 SYDVKM. The CDR3 region has the DNA TGTGCCAGCAGTTTACACCCCGCGGGGGAGTACAGGAACACTGAAGCTTTCTTT. Encoded protein: CASSLHPAGEYRNTEAFF. Complete variable domain (other parts from reference TRBV28 and TRBJ1-1): DVKVTQSSRYLVKRTGEKVFLECVQDMDHENMFWYRQDPGLGLRLIYFSYDVKMKEKGDIPEGYSVSREKKERFSLILESASTNQTSMYLCASSLHPAGEYRNTEAFFGQGTRLTVV.

The chain combines TRBV5-6 with TRBJ2-7; 7 bases map to TRBD2. Germline-derived CDR1 and CDR2 are SGHDT and YYEEEE. The CDR3 spans 12 residues. After removal of 4 bases from V and 9 bases from J, the junction contained 7 bases not matched to a gene. The CDR3 DNA reads TGTGCCAGCAGCCCCCGGCCGGGGGGGCAGTACTTC. This gives the protein CASSPRPGGQYF.

The V and J genes are TRBV14 and TRBJ2-5; perhaps TRBD2 as D (6 bases). The CDR3 is 15 residues long. The germline CDR1 and CDR2 sequences are SGHDN and FVKESK. Trimming removed 2 bases at V and 5 bases at J, with 15 bases between. The CDR3 nucleotides are TGTGCCAGCAGCCAATCGAGCGGGTTTCGGGAGACCCAGTACTTC. Its protein product is CASSQSSGFRETQYF.

This sequence joins TRBV6-5 and TRBJ2-5, with a possible D match to TRBD1 (5 bases). This CDR3 region has 12 residues. Germline CDR1 is MNHEY and CDR2 is SVGAGI. Trimming removed 10 bases from V and 5 bases from J, with 14 bases in between. CDR3 sequence: CATRDSEETQYF. The CDR3 DNA is TGTGCCACTAGAGACAGTGAGGAGACCCAGTACTTC.

The chain uses TRBV7-3 and TRBJ2-1; 8 bases align to TRBD2. The CDR3 is made up of 17 amino acids. V gave up 4 bases and J gave up 0 bases; unmatched junction bases: 8. Looked up from germline, CDR1 is SGHTA and CDR2 is FQGTGA. The CDR3 protein is CASSYPPGTSSYNEQFF. CDR3 sequence (DNA): TGTGCCAGCAGCTACCCTCCCGGGACTAGCTCCTACAATGAGCAGTTCTTC.

This chain connects TRBV6-1 to TRBJ2-3; 9 positions agree with TRBD2. The CDR3 length is 16 residues. CDR1 is MNHNS, CDR2 SASEGT, per germline. V trimming: 0 bases; J trimming: 3 bases; junction bases outside the gene matches: 4. The CDR3 sequence is CASSEAVAGVTDTQYF. CDR3 bases: TGTGCCAGCAGTGAAGCGGTAGCGGGAGTGACAGATACGCAGTATTTT.

V usage is TRBV5-1 and J usage is TRBJ1-1; 7 bases fit TRBD1. V lost 4 bases and J lost 7; bases outside the gene matches: 1. The CDR3 is 11 amino acids. CDR1 SGHRS and CDR2 YFSETQ come from the germline V gene. DNA of the CDR3: TGCGCCAGCAGCGGGACAGATGAAGCTTTCTTT. Its translation is CASSGTDEAFF.

CDR3 loop: CASSQDRGSQPQHF. The CDR3 DNA sequence: TGTGCCAGCAGCCAGGACAGGGGAAGTCAGCCCCAGCATTTT. V usage is TRBV7-2 and J usage is TRBJ1-5; 9 bases map to TRBD1. V shed 5 bases, J shed 6 bases, and the junction held 5 bases outside the gene matches. From germline, CDR1 is SGHTA and CDR2 FQGNSA. The CDR3 loop spans 14 amino acids.

This rearrangement joins TRBV5-1 to TRBJ1-1, with D maybe TRBD1 (5 bases). From germline, CDR1 is SGHRS and CDR2 YFSETQ. V was trimmed by 4 bases and J by 3 bases, leaving 22 bases between them. This CDR3 is built from 17 residues. CDR3 amino acids: CASSPVGVDQGDTEAFF. The CDR3 DNA is TGCGCCAGCAGCCCGGTGGGCGTGGATCAGGGCGACACTGAAGCTTTCTTT.

The chain is built from TRBV6-1 and TRBJ2-5, with a weak D call TRBD1 (6 bases). CDR1 and CDR2 (germline): MNHNS, SASEGT. V lost 0 bases to trimming and J lost 3 bases, with 11 bases between them. The CDR3 sequence is 15 residues long. The CDR3 protein is CASSEASAGEETQYF. CDR3 nucleotide sequence: TGTGCCAGCAGTGAAGCTTCCGCAGGGGAAGAGACCCAGTACTTC.